A single sample is the source of the 2 T cell receptor beta chains below, sequenced in a study of vaccination and CD4 T cells after COVID-19 (dated by TCRdb to between 2020 and 2023). The treatment or condition label of this sample denotes: approximately 11-day PBMC culture with coronavirus spike peptide pools or control peptides (ViraFEST assay). These receptors are not linked to any known antigen. The library was produced with PCR. TCRdb records Illumina iSeq 100 as the sequencer. At the Johns Hopkins FTIC core, DNA from the cultured CD4+ T cells underwent TCR sequencing with the Oncomine TCR Beta short-read assay. TCRdb redid the processing of the public reads, applying fastp at Q25 and MiXCR, and retained in-frame beta chains. CDR3 protein duplicates are merged, each entry listing the most common genes and DNA. The sample includes fewer than 9,500 distinct CDR3 sequences, with just under 55% observed a single time. In total, the top ten clones hold 35% to 55% of the sample.

The sample consisted of CD4+ T cells from blood, cultured in vitro. The receptors shown here come from a human donor who had recovered from COVID-19.

The chain carries TRBV4-1 and TRBJ1-6; no definite D call. V was pared by 3 bases and J by 7 bases, with 25 bases between. CDR3 length: 19 amino acids. Germline CDR1 and CDR2: MGHRA and YSYEKL. The CDR3 is CASSHDRGITGSPNSPLHF. In DNA, the CDR3 is TGCGCCAGCAGCCACGACCGGGGAATAACCGGGTCCCCCAATTCACCCCTCCACTTT.

The chain links TRBV4-1 to TRBJ1-2; tentatively, D is TRBD1 (5 bases). The V gene lost 3 bases and the J gene lost 4 bases, with 12 bases spanning the gap. The CDR3 covers 14 residues. The germline CDR1 and CDR2 sequences are MGHRA and YSYEKL. CDR3 coding DNA: TGCGCCAGCAGCCACCAGGGACGGTCCTATGGCTACACCTTC. Protein product: CASSHQGRSYGYTF.